What follows is one T cell receptor beta chain and its context. Both 60 Vbeta primers and 13 Jbeta primers went into the PCR. Measured with immunoSEQ multiplex PCR; TCRdb has only the in-frame clones, and not every one. The sample holds roughly 160,000 clones, around four fifths seen once. Germline CDR1 reads LNHDA; CDR2 reads SQIVND (reference sequence). CDR3 length: 13 amino acids. Trimming cost V 5 bases and J 11 bases; bases outside gene matches: 10. The data originate from a study of cytomegalovirus exposure and HLA in healthy donors. The TCR was taken from a boy aged 2-9 years in good health and CMV-seronegative. Source material: PBMCs. The chain is built from TRBV19 and TRBJ1-1; the match to TRBD1 covers 8 bases. As DNA, the CDR3 is TGTGCCAGTAGTGCGGACAGGGCTGACAGGGCTTTCTTT. Translated, it gives CASSADRADRAFF.